This T cell receptor beta chain was documented in a study of CD8 T cells in Susac syndrome. With random hexamers, about 0.5 to 1 ug RNA was reverse transcribed. TCRdb analysed the immunoSEQ multiplex PCR reads with MiXCR anew, one entry per CDR3 protein. The sample comprises under 200,000 distinct CDR3 sequences, around 93% of which are singletons, and approximately 0.15% rests with the top ten. Unmatched junction bases numbered 6, after V lost 6 bases and J lost 1 base. The CDR3 loop spans 16 amino acids. This receptor was taken from a human donor with Susac syndrome. Material: CD8+ T cells from PBMCs. The chain carries TRBV12-3 or TRBV12-4 and TRBJ1-1, with 12 bases that match TRBD1. The CDR3 reads CASSHGTGGANTEAFF. Here the CDR3 DNA reads TGTGCCAGCAGCCACGGGACAGGGGGCGCGAACACTGAAGCTTTCTTT.